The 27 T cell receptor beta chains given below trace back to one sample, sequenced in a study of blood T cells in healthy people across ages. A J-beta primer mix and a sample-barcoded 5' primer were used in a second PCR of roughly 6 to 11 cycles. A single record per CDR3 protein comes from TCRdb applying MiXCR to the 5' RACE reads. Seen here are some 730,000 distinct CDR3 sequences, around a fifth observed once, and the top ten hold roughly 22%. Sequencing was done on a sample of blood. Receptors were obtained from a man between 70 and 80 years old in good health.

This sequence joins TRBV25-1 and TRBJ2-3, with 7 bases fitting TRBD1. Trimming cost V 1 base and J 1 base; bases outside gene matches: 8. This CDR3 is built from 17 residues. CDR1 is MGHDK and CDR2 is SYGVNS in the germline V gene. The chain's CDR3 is CASSEFKGAHRTDTQYF. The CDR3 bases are TGTGCCAGCAGTGAATTTAAGGGGGCGCATCGCACAGATACGCAGTATTTT.

Here the CDR3 reads CAISDPGGRGYSTDTQYF. In DNA, the CDR3 is TGTGCCATCAGTGACCCGGGAGGGCGGGGATACTCCACAGATACGCAGTATTTT. V is TRBV10-3 and J is TRBJ2-3; 8 bases align to TRBD2. The V and J ends lost 3 bases and 2 bases, in that order; junction bases with no gene match: 13. Germline values: CDR1 ENHRY, CDR2 SYGVKD. This CDR3 spans 18 amino acids.

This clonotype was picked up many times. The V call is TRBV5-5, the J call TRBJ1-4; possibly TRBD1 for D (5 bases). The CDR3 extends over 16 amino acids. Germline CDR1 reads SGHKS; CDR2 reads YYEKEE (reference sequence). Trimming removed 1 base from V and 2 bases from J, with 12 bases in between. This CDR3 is CASSLRGVATNEKLFF. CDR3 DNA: TGTGCCAGCAGCTTGCGAGGGGTTGCGACTAATGAAAAACTGTTTTTT.

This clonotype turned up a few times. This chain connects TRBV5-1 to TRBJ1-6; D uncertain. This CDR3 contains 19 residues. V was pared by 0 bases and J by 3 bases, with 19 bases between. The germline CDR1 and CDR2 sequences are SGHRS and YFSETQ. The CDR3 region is CASSLVWNSRAVYNSPLHF. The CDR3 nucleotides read TGCGCCAGCAGCTTGGTTTGGAATAGCCGGGCCGTCTATAATTCACCCCTCCACTTT.

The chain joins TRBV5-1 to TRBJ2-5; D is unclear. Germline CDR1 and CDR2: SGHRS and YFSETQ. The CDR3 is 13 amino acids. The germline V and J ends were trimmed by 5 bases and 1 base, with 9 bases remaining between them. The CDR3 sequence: CASSVLPQETQYF. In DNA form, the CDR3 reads TGCGCCAGCAGTGTCCTGCCCCAAGAGACCCAGTACTTC.

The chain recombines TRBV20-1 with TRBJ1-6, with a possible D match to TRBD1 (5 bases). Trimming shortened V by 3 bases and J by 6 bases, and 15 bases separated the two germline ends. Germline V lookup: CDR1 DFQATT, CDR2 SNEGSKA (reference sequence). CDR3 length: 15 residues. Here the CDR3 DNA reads TGCAGTGCTAGGGGGGAGGGGATAATTAATTCACCCCTCCACTTT. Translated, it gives CSARGEGIINSPLHF.

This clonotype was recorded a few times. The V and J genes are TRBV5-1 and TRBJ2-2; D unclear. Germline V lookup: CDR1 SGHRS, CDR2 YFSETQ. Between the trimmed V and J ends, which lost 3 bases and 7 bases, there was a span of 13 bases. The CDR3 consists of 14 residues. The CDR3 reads CASSYLREDGELFF. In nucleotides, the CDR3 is TGCGCCAGCAGCTACCTTAGGGAAGACGGGGAGCTGTTTTTT.

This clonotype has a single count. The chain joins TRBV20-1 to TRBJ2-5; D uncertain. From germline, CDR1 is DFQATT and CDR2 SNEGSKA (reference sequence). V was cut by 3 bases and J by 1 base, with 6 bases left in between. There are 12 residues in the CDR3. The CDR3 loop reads CSASPSQETQYF. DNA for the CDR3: TGCAGTGCTAGTCCGTCCCAAGAGACCCAGTACTTC.

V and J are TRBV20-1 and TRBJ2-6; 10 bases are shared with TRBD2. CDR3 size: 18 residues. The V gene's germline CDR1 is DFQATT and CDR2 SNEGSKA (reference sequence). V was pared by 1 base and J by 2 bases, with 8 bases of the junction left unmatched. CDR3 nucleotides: TGCAGTGCTAGAGCCCCGGGACTAGCGAGTGCTGGGGCCAACGTCCTGACTTTC. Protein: CSARAPGLASAGANVLTF.

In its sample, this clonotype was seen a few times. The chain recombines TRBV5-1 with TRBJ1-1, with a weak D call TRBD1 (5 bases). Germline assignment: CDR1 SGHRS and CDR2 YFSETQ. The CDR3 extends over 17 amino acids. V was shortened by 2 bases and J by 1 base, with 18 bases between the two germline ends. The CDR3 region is CASSLRPLGGGNTEAFF. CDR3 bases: TGCGCCAGCAGCTTAAGACCGCTAGGCGGGGGGAACACTGAAGCTTTCTTT.

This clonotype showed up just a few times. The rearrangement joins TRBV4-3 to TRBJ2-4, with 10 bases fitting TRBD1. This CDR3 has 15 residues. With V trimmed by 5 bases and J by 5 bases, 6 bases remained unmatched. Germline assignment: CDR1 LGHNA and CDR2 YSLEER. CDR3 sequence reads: CASSTTGTGENIQYF. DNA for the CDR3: TGCGCCAGCAGCACCACCGGGACAGGGGAAAACATTCAGTACTTC.

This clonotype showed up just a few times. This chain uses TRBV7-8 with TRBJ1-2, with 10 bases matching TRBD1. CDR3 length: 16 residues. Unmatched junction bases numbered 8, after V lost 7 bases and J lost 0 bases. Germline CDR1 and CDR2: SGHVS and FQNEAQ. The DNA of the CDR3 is TGTGCCAGCACCGGGACAGGGGTTATGCCTAACTATGGCTACACCTTC. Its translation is CASTGTGVMPNYGYTF.

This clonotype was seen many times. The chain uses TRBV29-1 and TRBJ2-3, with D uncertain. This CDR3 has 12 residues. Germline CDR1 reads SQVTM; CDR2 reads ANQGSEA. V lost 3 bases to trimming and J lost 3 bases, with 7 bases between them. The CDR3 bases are TGCAGCGTTGAGGTGGGGACAGATACGCAGTATTTT. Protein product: CSVEVGTDTQYF.

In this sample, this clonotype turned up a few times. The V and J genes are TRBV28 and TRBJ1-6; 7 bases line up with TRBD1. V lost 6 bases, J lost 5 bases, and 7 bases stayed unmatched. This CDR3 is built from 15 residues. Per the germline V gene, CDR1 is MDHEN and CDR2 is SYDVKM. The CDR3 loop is CASRPPGTDNSPLHF. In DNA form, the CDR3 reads TGTGCCAGCAGGCCGCCCGGGACAGATAATTCACCCCTCCACTTT.

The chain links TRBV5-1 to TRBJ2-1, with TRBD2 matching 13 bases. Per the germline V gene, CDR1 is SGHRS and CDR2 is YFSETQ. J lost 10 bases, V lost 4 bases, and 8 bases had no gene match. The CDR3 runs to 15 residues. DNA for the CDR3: TGCGCCAGCAGCCCGGGGACTAGCGGGATAGGAGAGCAGTTCTTC. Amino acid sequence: CASSPGTSGIGEQFF.

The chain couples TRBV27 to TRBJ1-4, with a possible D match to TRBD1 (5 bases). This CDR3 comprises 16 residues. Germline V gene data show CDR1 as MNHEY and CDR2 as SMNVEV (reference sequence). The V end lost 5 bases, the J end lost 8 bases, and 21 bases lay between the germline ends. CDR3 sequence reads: CASSPTQTEVREKLFF. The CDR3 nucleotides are TGTGCCAGCAGTCCAACGCAGACAGAAGTGCGGGAAAAACTGTTTTTT.

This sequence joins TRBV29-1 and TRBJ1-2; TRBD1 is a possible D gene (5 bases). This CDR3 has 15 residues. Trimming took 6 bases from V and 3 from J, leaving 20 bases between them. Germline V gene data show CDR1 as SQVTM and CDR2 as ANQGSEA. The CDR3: CSVPSGNSRDYGYTF. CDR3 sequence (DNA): TGCAGCGTCCCCTCAGGGAATAGCCGGGACTATGGCTACACCTTC.

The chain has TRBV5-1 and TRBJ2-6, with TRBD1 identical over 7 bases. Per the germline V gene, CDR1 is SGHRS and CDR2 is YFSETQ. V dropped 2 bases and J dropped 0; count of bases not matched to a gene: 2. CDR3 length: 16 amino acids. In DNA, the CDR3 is TGCGCCAGCAGCTTCGGGACAGCCTCTGGGGCCAACGTCCTGACTTTC. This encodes CASSFGTASGANVLTF.

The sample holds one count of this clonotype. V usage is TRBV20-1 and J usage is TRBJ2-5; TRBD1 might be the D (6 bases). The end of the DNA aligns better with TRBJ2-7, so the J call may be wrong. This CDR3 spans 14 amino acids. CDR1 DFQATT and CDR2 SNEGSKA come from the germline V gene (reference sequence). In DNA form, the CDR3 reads TGCAGTGCTAGAGATTCGGCAGGGGTAGGCGAGCAGTACTTC. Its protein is CSARDSAGVGEQYF.

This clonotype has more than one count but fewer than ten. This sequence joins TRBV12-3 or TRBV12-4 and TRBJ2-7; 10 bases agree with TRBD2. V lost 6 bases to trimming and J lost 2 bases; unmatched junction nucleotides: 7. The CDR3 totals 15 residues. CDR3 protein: CASSDGLADTYEQYV. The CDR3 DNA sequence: TGTGCCAGCAGCGACGGACTAGCGGATACCTACGAGCAGTACGTC.

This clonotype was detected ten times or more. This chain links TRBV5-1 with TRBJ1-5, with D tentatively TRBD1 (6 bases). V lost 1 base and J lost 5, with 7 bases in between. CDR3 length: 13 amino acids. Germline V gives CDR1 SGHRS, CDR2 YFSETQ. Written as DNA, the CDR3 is TGCGCCAGCAGCTTGAACAGGGATCAGCCCCAGCATTTT. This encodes CASSLNRDQPQHF.

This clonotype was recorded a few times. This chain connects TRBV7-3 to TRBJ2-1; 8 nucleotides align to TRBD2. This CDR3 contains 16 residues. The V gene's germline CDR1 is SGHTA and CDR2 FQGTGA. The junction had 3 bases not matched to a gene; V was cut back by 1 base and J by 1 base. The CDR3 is CASSLNAGGSYNEQFF. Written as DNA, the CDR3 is TGTGCCAGCAGCTTAAATGCGGGAGGTTCCTACAATGAGCAGTTCTTC. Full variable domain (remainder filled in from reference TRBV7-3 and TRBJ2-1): GAGVSQTPSNKVTEKGKYVELRCDPISGHTALYWYRQSLGQGPEFLIYFQGTGAADDSGLPNDRFFAVRPEGSVSTLKIQRTERGDSAVYLCASSLNAGGSYNEQFFGPGTRLTVL.

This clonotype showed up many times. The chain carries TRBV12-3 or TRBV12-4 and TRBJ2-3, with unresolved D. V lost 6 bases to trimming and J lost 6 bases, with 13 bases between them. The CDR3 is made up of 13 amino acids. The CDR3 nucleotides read TGTGCCAGCAGCCTAAATGATGGGGATACGCAGTATTTT. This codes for CASSLNDGDTQYF.

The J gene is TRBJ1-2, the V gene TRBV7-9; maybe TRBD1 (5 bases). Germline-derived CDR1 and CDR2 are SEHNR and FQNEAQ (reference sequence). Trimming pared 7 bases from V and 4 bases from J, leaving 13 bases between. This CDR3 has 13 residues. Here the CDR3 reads CASNDQGPYGYTF. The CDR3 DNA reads TGTGCCAGCAATGATCAGGGCCCCTATGGCTACACCTTC.

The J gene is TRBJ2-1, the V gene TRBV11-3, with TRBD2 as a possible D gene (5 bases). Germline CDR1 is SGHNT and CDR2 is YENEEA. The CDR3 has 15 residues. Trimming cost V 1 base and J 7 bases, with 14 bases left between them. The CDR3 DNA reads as TGTGCCAGCAGCTTAGGTGACCCCGCGGGTAATGAGCAGTTCTTC. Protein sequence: CASSLGDPAGNEQFF.

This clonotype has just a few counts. The CDR3 here is CASSPRQGRQFF. Here the CDR3 DNA reads TGTGCCAGCAGCCCTAGACAGGGTAGGCAGTTCTTC. The chain employs TRBV3-1 and TRBJ2-5; 7 positions match TRBD1. The DNA end is a closer match to TRBJ2-1, so the J assignment may be wrong. The germline gives CDR1 LGHDT, CDR2 YNNKEL (reference sequence). The CDR3 has 12 amino acids.

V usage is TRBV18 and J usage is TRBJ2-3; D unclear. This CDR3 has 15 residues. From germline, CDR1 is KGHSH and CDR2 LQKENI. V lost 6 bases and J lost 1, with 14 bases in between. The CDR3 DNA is TGTGCCAGCTCCCCGGACCATCGGGGCACAGATACGCAGTATTTT. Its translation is CASSPDHRGTDTQYF.